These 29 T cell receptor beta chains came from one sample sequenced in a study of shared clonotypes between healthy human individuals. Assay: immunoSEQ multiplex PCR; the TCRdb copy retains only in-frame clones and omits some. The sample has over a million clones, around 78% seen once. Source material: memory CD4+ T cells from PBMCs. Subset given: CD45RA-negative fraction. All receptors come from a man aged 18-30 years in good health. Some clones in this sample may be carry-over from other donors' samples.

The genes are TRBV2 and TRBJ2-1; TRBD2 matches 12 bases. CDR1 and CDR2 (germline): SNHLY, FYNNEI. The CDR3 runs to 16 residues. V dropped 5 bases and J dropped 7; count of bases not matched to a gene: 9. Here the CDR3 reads CASSPASGRAWNEQFF. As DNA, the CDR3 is TGTGCCAGCAGTCCTGCTAGCGGGAGGGCTTGGAATGAGCAGTTCTTC.

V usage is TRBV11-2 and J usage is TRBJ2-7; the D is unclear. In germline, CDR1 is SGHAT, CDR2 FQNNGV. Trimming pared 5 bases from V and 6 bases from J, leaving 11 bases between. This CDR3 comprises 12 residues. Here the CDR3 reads CASSRERLEQYF. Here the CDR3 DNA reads TGTGCCAGCAGCCGAGAACGTCTCGAGCAGTACTTC.

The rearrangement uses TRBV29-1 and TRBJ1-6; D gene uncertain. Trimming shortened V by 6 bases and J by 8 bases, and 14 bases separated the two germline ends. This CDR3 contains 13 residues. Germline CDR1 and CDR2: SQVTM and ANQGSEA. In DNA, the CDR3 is TGCAGCGTGGGATGGGGTGACGATTCACCCCTCCACTTT. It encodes CSVGWGDDSPLHF.

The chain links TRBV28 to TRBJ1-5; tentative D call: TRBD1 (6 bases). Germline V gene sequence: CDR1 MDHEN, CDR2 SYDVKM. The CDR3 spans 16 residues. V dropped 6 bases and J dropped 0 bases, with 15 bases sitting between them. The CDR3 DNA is TGTGCCAGCAGCCCCTGGACAGAATATAGCAATCAGCCCCAGCATTTT. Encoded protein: CASSPWTEYSNQPQHF.

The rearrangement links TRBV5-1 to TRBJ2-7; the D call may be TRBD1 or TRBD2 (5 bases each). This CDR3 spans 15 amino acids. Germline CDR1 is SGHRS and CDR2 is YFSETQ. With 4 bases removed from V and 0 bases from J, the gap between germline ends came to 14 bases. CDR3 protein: CASSPSIGTSYEQYF. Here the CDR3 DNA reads TGCGCCAGCAGCCCTAGCATAGGGACCTCCTACGAGCAGTACTTC.

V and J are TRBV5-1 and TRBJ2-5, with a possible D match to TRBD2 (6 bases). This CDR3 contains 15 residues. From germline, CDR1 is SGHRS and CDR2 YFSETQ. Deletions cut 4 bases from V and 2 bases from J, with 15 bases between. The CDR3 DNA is TGCGCCAGCAGCCCCGGGGAGGTCCCTCAAGAGACCCAGTACTTC. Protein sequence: CASSPGEVPQETQYF.

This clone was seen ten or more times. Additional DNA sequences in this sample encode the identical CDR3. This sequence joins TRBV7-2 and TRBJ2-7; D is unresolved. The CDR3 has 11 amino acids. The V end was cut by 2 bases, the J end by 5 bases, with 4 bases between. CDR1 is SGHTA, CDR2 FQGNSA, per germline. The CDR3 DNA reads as TGTGCCAGCAGCTTATTGAACGAGCAGTACTTC. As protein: CASSLLNEQYF.

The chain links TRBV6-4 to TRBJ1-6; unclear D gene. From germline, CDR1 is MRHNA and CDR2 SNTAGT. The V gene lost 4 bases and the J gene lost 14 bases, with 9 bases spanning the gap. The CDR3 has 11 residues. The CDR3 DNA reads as TGTGCCAGCAGTGCCTCGAGATCCCTCCACTTT. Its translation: CASSASRSLHF.

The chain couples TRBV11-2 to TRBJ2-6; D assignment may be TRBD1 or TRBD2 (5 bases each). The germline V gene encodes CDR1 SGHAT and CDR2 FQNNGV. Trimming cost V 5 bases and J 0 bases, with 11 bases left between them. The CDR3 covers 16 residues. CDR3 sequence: CASSPGRPSGANVLTF. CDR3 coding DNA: TGTGCCAGCAGCCCGGGACGGCCCTCTGGGGCCAACGTCCTGACTTTC.

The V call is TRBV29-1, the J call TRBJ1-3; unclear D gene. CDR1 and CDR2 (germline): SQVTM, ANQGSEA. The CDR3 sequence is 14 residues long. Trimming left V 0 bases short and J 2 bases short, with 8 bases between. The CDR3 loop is CSVEDRVAGNTIYF. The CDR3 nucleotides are TGCAGCGTTGAAGATCGGGTGGCTGGAAACACCATATATTTT.

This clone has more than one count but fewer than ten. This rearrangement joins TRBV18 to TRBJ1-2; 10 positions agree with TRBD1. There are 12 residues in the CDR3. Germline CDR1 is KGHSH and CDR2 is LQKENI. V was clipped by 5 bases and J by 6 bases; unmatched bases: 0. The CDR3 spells CASSGTGDGYTF. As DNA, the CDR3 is TGTGCCAGCTCAGGGACAGGGGATGGCTACACCTTC.

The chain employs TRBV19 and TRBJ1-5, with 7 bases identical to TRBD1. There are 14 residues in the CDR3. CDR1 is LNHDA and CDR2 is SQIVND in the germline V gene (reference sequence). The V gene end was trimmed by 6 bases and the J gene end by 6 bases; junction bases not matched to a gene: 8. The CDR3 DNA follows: TGTGCCAGTAGGTTAGGGGGCGCGACTCAGCCCCAGCATTTT. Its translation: CASRLGGATQPQHF.

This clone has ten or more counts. The CDR3 bases are TGTGCCAGCAGCAGAGACAGGATCAACTATGGCTACACCTTC. Translation: CASSRDRINYGYTF. J is TRBJ1-2 and V is TRBV2, with a weak D call TRBD1 (6 bases). Germline-derived CDR1 and CDR2 are SNHLY and FYNNEI. V was pared by 6 bases and J by 2 bases, with 13 bases between. The CDR3 totals 14 residues. Supplemented by reference TRBV2 and TRBJ1-2, the full variable domain reads EPEVTQTPSHQVTQMGQEVILRCVPISNHLYFYWYRQILGQKVEFLVSFYNNEISEKSEIFDDQFSVERPDGSNFTLKIRSTKLEDSAMYFCASSRDRINYGYTFGSGTRLTVV.

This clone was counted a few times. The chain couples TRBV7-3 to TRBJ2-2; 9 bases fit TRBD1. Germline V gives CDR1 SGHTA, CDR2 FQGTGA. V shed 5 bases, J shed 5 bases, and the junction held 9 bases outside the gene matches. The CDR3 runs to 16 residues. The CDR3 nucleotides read TGTGCCAGCAGCCCCCCCGGGACAGGGTCTACCGGGGAGCTGTTTTTT. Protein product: CASSPPGTGSTGELFF.

The CDR3 sequence is CASSPQVQETQYF. DNA of the CDR3: TGTGCCAGCAGTCCTCAGGTACAAGAGACCCAGTACTTC. The J gene is TRBJ2-5, the V gene TRBV6-5; D is uncertain. Between the trimmed V and J ends, which lost 5 bases and 2 bases, there was a span of 9 bases. Germline V gives CDR1 MNHEY, CDR2 SVGAGI. The CDR3 totals 13 residues.

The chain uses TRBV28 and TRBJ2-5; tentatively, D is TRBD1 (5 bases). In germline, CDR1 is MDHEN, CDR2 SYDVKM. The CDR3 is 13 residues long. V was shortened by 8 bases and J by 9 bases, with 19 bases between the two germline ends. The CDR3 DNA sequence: TGTGCCAGCCGGCCAGCGACAGAGGTGGCCCAGTACTTC. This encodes CASRPATEVAQYF.

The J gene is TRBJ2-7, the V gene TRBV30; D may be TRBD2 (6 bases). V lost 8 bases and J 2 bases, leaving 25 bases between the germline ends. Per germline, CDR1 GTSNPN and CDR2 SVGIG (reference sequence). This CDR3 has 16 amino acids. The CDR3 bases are TGTGCCGTGGAATCACCTAGACTAGGAAGAACCTACGAGCAGTACTTC. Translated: CAVESPRLGRTYEQYF. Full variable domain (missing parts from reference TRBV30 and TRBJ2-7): SQTIHQWPATLVQPVGSPLSLECTVEGTSNPNLYWYRQAAGRGLQLLFYSVGIGQISSEVPQNLSASRPQDRQFILSSKKLLLSDSGFYLCAVESPRLGRTYEQYFGPGTRLTVT.

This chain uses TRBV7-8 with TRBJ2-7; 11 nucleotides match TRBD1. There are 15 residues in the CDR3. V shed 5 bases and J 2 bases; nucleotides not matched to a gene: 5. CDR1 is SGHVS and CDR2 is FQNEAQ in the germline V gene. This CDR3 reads CASSTGQGATYEQYF. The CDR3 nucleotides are TGTGCCAGCAGCACAGGACAGGGGGCAACCTACGAGCAGTACTTC.

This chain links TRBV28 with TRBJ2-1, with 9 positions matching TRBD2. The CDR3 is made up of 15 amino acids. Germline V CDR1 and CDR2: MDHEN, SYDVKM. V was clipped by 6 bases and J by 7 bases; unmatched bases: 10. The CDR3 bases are TGTGCCAGCAGCTCTTCTAGCGGGGCAACGAATGAGCAGTTCTTC. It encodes CASSSSSGATNEQFF.

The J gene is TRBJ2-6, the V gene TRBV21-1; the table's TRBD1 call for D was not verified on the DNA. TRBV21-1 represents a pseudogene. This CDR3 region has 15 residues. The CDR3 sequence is CASTTVLPRANVLTF. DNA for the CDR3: TGTGCCAGCACCACAGTCCTTCCCCGGGCCAACGTCCTGACTTTC.

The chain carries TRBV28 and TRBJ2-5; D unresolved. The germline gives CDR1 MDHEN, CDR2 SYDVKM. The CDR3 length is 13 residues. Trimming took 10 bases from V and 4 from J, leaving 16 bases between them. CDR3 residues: CATGRIKPETQYF. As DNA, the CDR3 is TGTGCCACCGGTCGAATAAAACCAGAGACCCAGTACTTC. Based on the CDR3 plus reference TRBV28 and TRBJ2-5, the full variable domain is DVKVTQSSRYLVKRTGEKVFLECVQDMDHENMFWYRQDPGLGLRLIYFSYDVKMKEKGDIPEGYSVSREKKERFSLILESASTNQTSMYLCATGRIKPETQYFGPGTRLLVL.

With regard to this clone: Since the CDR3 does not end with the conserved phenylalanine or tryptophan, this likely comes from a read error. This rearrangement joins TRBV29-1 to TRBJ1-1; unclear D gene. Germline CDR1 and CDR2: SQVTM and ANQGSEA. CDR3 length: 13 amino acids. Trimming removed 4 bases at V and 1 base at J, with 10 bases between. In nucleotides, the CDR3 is TGCAGCGTTGCCCTGGACTGGAACACTGAAGCTTTCCTT. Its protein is CSVALDWNTEAFL.

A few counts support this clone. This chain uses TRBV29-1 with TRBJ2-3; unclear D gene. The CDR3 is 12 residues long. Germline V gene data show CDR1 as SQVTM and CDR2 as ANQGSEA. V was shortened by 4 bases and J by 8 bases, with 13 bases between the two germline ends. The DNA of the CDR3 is TGCAGCGTTGCGGAAGGGCATCCTACGCAGTATTTT. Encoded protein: CSVAEGHPTQYF.

CDR3 residues: CAWSVAVGQPQHF. The DNA of the CDR3 is TGTGCCTGGAGTGTGGCAGTTGGTCAGCCCCAGCATTTT. The chain couples TRBV30 to TRBJ1-5, with D unclear. The CDR3 covers 13 residues. V was cut by 0 bases and J by 6 bases, with 9 bases left in between. Germline CDR1 and CDR2: GTSNPN and SVGIG (reference sequence).

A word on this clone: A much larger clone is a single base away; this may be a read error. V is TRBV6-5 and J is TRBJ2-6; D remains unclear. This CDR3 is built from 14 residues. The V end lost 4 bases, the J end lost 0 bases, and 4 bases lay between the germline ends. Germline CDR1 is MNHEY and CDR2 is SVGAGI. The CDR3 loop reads CASSFLSGANVLTF. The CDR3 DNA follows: TGTGCCAGCAGTTTCCTCTCTGGGGCCAACGTCCTGACTTTC.

CDR3 coding DNA: TGCAGCGTTCTCCCTACAGGGCCCTATGGCTACACCTTC. It translates to CSVLPTGPYGYTF. The chain is built from TRBV29-1 and TRBJ1-2, with D perhaps matching TRBD1 (6 bases). Germline V gives CDR1 SQVTM, CDR2 ANQGSEA. V lost 5 bases and J lost 4, with 14 bases in between. This CDR3 is built from 13 residues.

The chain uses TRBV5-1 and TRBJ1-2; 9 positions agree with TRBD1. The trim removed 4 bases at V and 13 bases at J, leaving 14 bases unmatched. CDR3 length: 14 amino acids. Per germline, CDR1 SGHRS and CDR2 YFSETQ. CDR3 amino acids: CASSPSTGGSLVTF. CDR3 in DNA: TGCGCCAGCAGCCCGTCTACAGGGGGCAGCTTGGTCACCTTC.

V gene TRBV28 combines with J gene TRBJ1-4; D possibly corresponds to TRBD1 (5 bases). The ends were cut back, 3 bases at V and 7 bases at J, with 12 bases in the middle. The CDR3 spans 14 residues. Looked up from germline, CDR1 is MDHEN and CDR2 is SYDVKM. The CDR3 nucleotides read TGTGCCAGCAGTTTGGAAGGGGCGTTTGAAAAACTGTTTTTT. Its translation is CASSLEGAFEKLFF.

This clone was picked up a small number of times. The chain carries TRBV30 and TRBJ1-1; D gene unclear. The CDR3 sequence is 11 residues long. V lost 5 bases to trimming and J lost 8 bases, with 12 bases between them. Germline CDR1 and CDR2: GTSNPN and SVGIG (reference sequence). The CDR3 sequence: CAWGERWEAFF. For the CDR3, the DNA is TGTGCCTGGGGGGAGCGATGGGAAGCTTTCTTT.